A selection of T cell receptor beta chains follows, all from one sample in a study of early T cells in non-severe SARS-CoV-2 infection. From the 5' RACE reads, TCRdb called clonotypes with MiXCR, one entry per CDR3 protein. The sample records tens of thousands of distinct CDR3 sequences, almost 6% being singletons. Sequenced: whole blood. Receptors originate from an adult who was a healthcare worker with PCR-confirmed SARS-CoV-2 infection or an uninfected control (not recorded which). The CDR3 runs from the conserved cysteine through the conserved F or W. Fields, in order: D gene, J gene, clone size, V gene, CDR3 protein, CDR3 DNA. The D gene is left open where the match is weak. Not every row has a clone size; where given, it reads once, few, many or a size class.

D: TRBD1; J: TRBJ2-3; size: many; V: TRBV13; CDR3: CASSFGQGTDTQYF; DNA: TGTGCCAGCAGCTTCGGACAGGGAACAGATACGCAGTATTTT
D: TRBD2; J: TRBJ2-1; size: many; V: TRBV10-3; CDR3: CAISDRRGGNNEQFF; DNA: TGTGCCATCAGTGATCGGCGGGGGGGAAACAATGAGCAGTTCTTC
D: .; J: TRBJ1-2; size: many; V: TRBV28; CDR3: CASGAGILSGYTF; DNA: TGTGCCTCAGGTGCGGGTATCTTATCTGGCTACACCTTC
D: .; J: TRBJ1-2; size: many; V: TRBV15; CDR3: CATSRVSAPDGYTF; DNA: TGTGCCACCAGCAGAGTTAGTGCGCCTGATGGCTACACCTTC
D: TRBD1; J: TRBJ2-5; size: many; V: TRBV28; CDR3: CASSPGGVPGETQYF; DNA: TGTGCCAGCAGTCCAGGGGGAGTGCCTGGGGAGACCCAGTACTTC
D: .; J: TRBJ1-1; size: many; V: TRBV18; CDR3: CASSPFGGEKNTEAFF; DNA: TGTGCCAGCTCACCATTCGGGGGCGAAAAGAACACTGAAGCTTTCTTT
D: .; J: TRBJ1-6; size: few; V: TRBV9; CDR3: CASTSDATLHF; DNA: TGTGCCAGCACCTCCGATGCCACCCTCCACTTT
D: TRBD2; J: TRBJ2-1; size: many; V: TRBV20-1; CDR3: CSASMSGGVYNEQFF; DNA: TGCAGTGCTAGTATGAGCGGGGGGGTGTACAATGAGCAGTTCTTC
D: .; J: TRBJ2-5; size: .; V: TRBV4-2; CDR3: CASSTADSQETQYF; DNA: TGTGCCAGCAGCACCGCCGACAGCCAAGAGACCCAGTACTTC
D: TRBD2; J: TRBJ2-7; size: many; V: TRBV12-3/TRBV12-4; CDR3: CASSQTSESSYEQYF; DNA: TGTGCCAGCAGTCAAACTAGCGAAAGCTCCTACGAGCAGTACTTC
D: .; J: TRBJ2-7; size: few; V: TRBV20-1; CDR3: CSAPTSRDEQYF; DNA: TGCAGTGCCCCGACTAGTAGAGACGAGCAGTACTTC
D: .; J: TRBJ1-3; size: many; V: TRBV11-2; CDR3: CASSLTAGSGNTIYF; DNA: TGTGCCAGCAGCTTAACGGCAGGGTCTGGAAACACCATATATTTT
D: .; J: TRBJ1-2; size: many; V: TRBV20-1; CDR3: CSARVEGRINYGYTF; DNA: TGCAGTGCTAGAGTTGAGGGGCGGATCAACTATGGCTACACCTTC
D: TRBD2; J: TRBJ2-1; size: many; V: TRBV20-1; CDR3: CSARRGTSGVNEQFF; DNA: TGCAGTGCTCGGAGGGGGACTAGCGGGGTTAATGAGCAGTTCTTC
D: .; J: TRBJ2-1; size: many; V: TRBV2; CDR3: CASSLPRGYEQFF; DNA: TGTGCCAGCAGCCTGCCGAGGGGCTATGAGCAGTTCTTC
D: .; J: TRBJ1-2; size: .; V: TRBV20-1; CDR3: CSARDQGGYGYTF; DNA: TGCAGTGCTAGAGATCAGGGTGGCTATGGCTACACCTTC
D: .; J: TRBJ1-1; size: many; V: TRBV20-1; CDR3: CSARGTVNTEAFF; DNA: TGCAGTGCTAGGGGGACGGTTAACACTGAAGCTTTCTTT
D: .; J: TRBJ1-1; size: many; V: TRBV5-6; CDR3: CASSLNRLNTEAFF; DNA: TGTGCCAGCAGCTTGAACAGACTGAACACTGAAGCTTTCTTT